This is a list of T cell receptor beta chains from one sample in a study of CD8+CD57+ T cells in acquired aplastic anemia. In TCRdb, the reads were re-called with MiXCR into one record per CDR3 protein. Of about 160,000 distinct CDR3 sequences in the sample, roughly half were seen once. Sequencing input: sorted CD4+, CD8+, or CD8+CD57+ T cells (not recorded which) from PBMCs. The source of these receptors is a human donor with aplastic anemia. The CDR3 runs from the conserved cysteine through the conserved F or W. The D gene is left open where the match is weak. Some rows have no size entry. The others give once, few or many, or a class for an expanded clone.

size: NA
D: TRBD2
V: TRBV10-2
J: TRBJ2-7
DNA: TGCGCCAGCAGTGCCTGGACTAGCGGAATGGTATCCTACGAGCAGTACTTC
CDR3: CASSAWTSGMVSYEQYF

size: NA
D: NA
V: TRBV15
J: TRBJ1-1
DNA: TGTGCCACCAGCAGCGGTCCGGGGGCCGACACTGAAGCTTTCTTT
CDR3: CATSSGPGADTEAFF

size: NA
D: NA
V: TRBV12-3/TRBV12-4
J: TRBJ2-4
DNA: TGTGCCAGCAGTTACACAGGGGACTGGGCCAAAAACATTCAGTACTTC
CDR3: CASSYTGDWAKNIQYF

size: few
D: NA
V: TRBV10-3
J: TRBJ2-2
DNA: TGTGCCATCAGTGCGAACACCGGGGAGCTGTTTTTT
CDR3: CAISANTGELFF

size: NA
D: TRBD1
V: TRBV5-1
J: TRBJ1-6
DNA: TGCGCCAGCACCATCACAGGGGGTAATTCACCCCTCCACTTT
CDR3: CASTITGGNSPLHF

size: NA
D: NA
V: TRBV7-9
J: TRBJ2-3
DNA: TGTGCCAGCCGCAGGGTTGTTACGGATACGCAGTATTTT
CDR3: CASRRVVTDTQYF

size: few
D: NA
V: TRBV29-1
J: TRBJ1-2
DNA: TGCAGCGTTGAAGCAGGAGCCATAAGCCAGGGACGTGGCTACACCTTC
CDR3: CSVEAGAISQGRGYTF

size: NA
D: TRBD1
V: TRBV2
J: TRBJ1-2
DNA: TGTGCCACATTCGTCCAGGGGGCGATTGACTATGGCTACACCTTC
CDR3: CATFVQGAIDYGYTF

size: NA
D: NA
V: TRBV4-1
J: TRBJ1-3
DNA: TGCGCCAGCAGCCAAGGAGAAAGGGTAACAAACACCATATATTTT
CDR3: CASSQGERVTNTIYF

size: many
D: NA
V: TRBV5-1
J: TRBJ2-7
DNA: TGCGCCAGCAGCTTGGGGGTCGGGAACGAGCAGTACTTC
CDR3: CASSLGVGNEQYF

size: many
D: NA
V: TRBV12-3/TRBV12-4
J: TRBJ1-1
DNA: TGTGCCAGCAGTTCCATGGGTCTTAACACTGAAGCTTTCTTT
CDR3: CASSSMGLNTEAFF

size: few
D: TRBD2
V: TRBV11-2
J: TRBJ2-3
DNA: TGTGCCAGCAGCCCGGGACTAGCGGGGATATCTAGCACAGATACGCAGTATTTT
CDR3: CASSPGLAGISSTDTQYF

size: many
D: TRBD1
V: TRBV19
J: TRBJ2-3
DNA: TGTGCCAGCACGGACAGGGAGGGCACAGATACGCAGTATTTT
CDR3: CASTDREGTDTQYF

size: NA
D: TRBD1
V: TRBV18
J: TRBJ1-5
DNA: TGTGCCAGCTCTCCAGGGGGGGGAGGGCCCCAGCATTTT
CDR3: CASSPGGGGPQHF

size: few
D: NA
V: TRBV29-1
J: TRBJ1-3
DNA: TGCAGCGTTGAGGGGAACGGAAACACCATATATTTT
CDR3: CSVEGNGNTIYF

size: many
D: NA
V: TRBV7-2
J: TRBJ2-1
DNA: TGTGCCAGCAGCTCAACACCCACCGAGCAGTTCTTC
CDR3: CASSSTPTEQFF

size: NA
D: NA
V: TRBV25-1
J: TRBJ1-6
DNA: TGTGCCAGCAGTGAAGCGGGGATTGATAATTCACCCCTCCACTTT
CDR3: CASSEAGIDNSPLHF